These T cell receptor beta chains were read from a single sample in a study of brain T cells in children with intractable seizures. Sequencing was performed with immunoSEQ multiplex PCR; in TCRdb, only in-frame clones are kept and a portion is missing. Of tens of thousands of clones listed, approximately 94% were seen once; the top ten hold 0.3% to 0.4%. The sequenced sample was peripheral blood, obtained at surgery. All receptors derive from a boy under two years old with focal cortical dysplasia and intractable seizures. Each CDR3 is given with its conserved first and last residue. The order of the fields is V gene, CDR3 protein.

>TRBV6-5
CASSYSTATYEQYF
>TRBV24-1
CATSDFSGTSGPSTDTQYF
>TRBV13
CASSLGDNYEQYF
>TRBV5-4
CATLNQGRPYEQYF
>TRBV11-2
CASSLDPRTQETQYF
>TRBV6-2/TRBV6-3
CASSRQADTGELFF
>TRBV11-2
CASPQRESSYNEQFF
>TRBV19
CASSELQWGEGHYNEQFF
>TRBV9
CASSVGTRQNQPQHF
>TRBV7-2
CASSARTTYEQYF
>TRBV19
CASSTKGTSGNTGELFF
>TRBV2
CASRQTSGRSNEQYF
>TRBV29-1
CSVEDLRRAGGPGEQYF
>TRBV7-8
CASSVRGTSQEQYF
>TRBV7-2
CAGSLWGQQETQYF
>TRBV18
CASSPSSGSYEQYF
>TRBV27
CASSPDRTIGSYEQYF
>TRBV2
CASSEVGSGYTF
>TRBV6-4
CASSDGTSGGADTQYF
>TRBV5-1
CASSLEGEGDTQYF
>TRBV7-2
CASSLAGLDTQYF
>TRBV2
CASRTDRVSPLHF
>TRBV19
CASSYTGGPNTEAFF
>TRBV27
CASSALSTPHYEQYF
>TRBV11-3
CASSSALNTEAFF
>TRBV19
CASSGHSLLNTEAFF
>TRBV6-5
CASSYGAGYTQYF
>TRBV4-3
CASSQGTQETQYF
>TRBV4-2
CASSQSLSSGNTIYF
>TRBV5-4
CASSLGVTGGYEQYF